The clone carrying this TCR beta chain showed up many times. Its target is not known. The CDR3 totals 14 residues. Germline V gene sequence: CDR1 MNHEY, CDR2 SMNVEV (reference sequence). With 6 bases removed from V and 4 bases from J, the gap between germline ends came to 15 bases. Approximately 9.7 milliliters was the volume of peripheral blood drawn from each donor. Each sample gave at least 6 million isolated PBMCs. This entry belongs to a study of blood T cells in healthy people across ages. Study-wide results and caveats: Naive CD4+ cells and diversity were both higher in long-lived donors than in aged donors. No one knew whether donors had CMV, which possibly confounded expanded clonotype changes.

Sample-barcoded 5' priming and a J-beta primer mix drove a second PCR of about 7 to 11 cycles. Via MiXCR, TCRdb re-called the 5' RACE reads, giving one row per CDR3 protein. The data contain approximately 2,000,000 distinct CDR3 sequences, about two fifths of them singletons. The source material was blood. V usage is TRBV27 and J usage is TRBJ1-2; D unclear. The origin of this receptor is a human donor in good health. The CDR3 loop reads CASSPRTGSYGYTF. CDR3 bases: TGTGCCAGCAGCCCAAGGACGGGGAGCTATGGCTACACCTTC.